This is a list of T cell receptor beta chains from one sample in a study of early T cells in non-severe SARS-CoV-2 infection. MiXCR was run by TCRdb on the 5' RACE reads, yielding one entry per CDR3 protein. The sample includes roughly 88,000 distinct CDR3 sequences, less than 15% of them seen just once. Sequenced sample: whole blood. All receptors come from an adult who was a healthcare worker with PCR-confirmed SARS-CoV-2 infection or an uninfected control (not recorded which). CDR3s leave out the opening cysteine and the closing phenylalanine or tryptophan. Each record gives: CDR3 length, J gene, V gene, CDR3 protein.

14	TRBJ2-7	TRBV12-3/TRBV12-4	ASSFISYMGYYEQY
12	TRBJ1-2	TRBV27	ASSLGGRGYGYT
14	TRBJ2-1	TRBV4-3	ASSQAYGTGYNEQF
12	TRBJ2-7	TRBV10-3	ATRTTGKSDEQY
14	TRBJ2-7	TRBV21-1	ASSKFPPHHFYEQY
11	TRBJ2-7	TRBV15	ATSESGTYEQY
13	TRBJ2-5	TRBV28	ASSSDQGYQETQY
10	TRBJ2-5	TRBV10-3	AISDTEETQY
12	TRBJ1-3	TRBV11-3	ASSTQGGGNTIY
15	TRBJ2-5	TRBV2	ASSGKQRDLRGETQY
13	TRBJ2-5	TRBV20-1	SATGLAGIQETQY
12	TRBJ2-2	TRBV10-3	AITGTVDTGELF
11	TRBJ1-1	TRBV7-9	ASSVTGPTEAF
12	TRBJ1-5	TRBV30	AWSFTGANQPQH
13	TRBJ2-3	TRBV7-2	ASSLFLGVTDTQY
12	TRBJ1-6	TRBV3-1	ASSQEYAGSPLH
9	TRBJ2-1	TRBV20-1	SAGNTGLEV
13	TRBJ2-1	TRBV4-2	ASSPDRGSYNEQF
13	TRBJ1-4	TRBV28	ASSFGGATNEKLF
10	TRBJ2-1	TRBV4-3	ASSRTGYEQF
13	TRBJ1-2	TRBV7-2	ASSPWDRVTYGYT
14	TRBJ1-1	TRBV10-2	ASTTGLERGNTEAF
11	TRBJ1-2	TRBV20-1	SAKKQGGYGYT
9	TRBJ2-7	TRBV20-1	SAPRGGEQY
15	TRBJ2-5	TRBV14	ASSQGAGAGPQETQY
11	TRBJ1-2	TRBV7-9	ASSPGTLYGYT
11	TRBJ1-1	TRBV12-3/TRBV12-4	ASRLYGGQEAF
14	TRBJ2-1	TRBV5-1	ASSPAQISSYNEQF
13	TRBJ2-7	TRBV27	ASRGPGGVVYEQY
15	TRBJ2-2	TRBV11-3	ASTAPRFDPTPGSCF
11	TRBJ2-7	TRBV10-3	AISESESYEQY
15	TRBJ2-7	TRBV7-6	ASSSPRDKLSSYEQY
11	TRBJ2-5	TRBV3-1	ASSQDREETQY
14	TRBJ2-5	TRBV9	ASSGPGTSSQETQY
11	TRBJ2-1	TRBV29-1	SAILDRGNEQF
13	TRBJ2-7	TRBV12-3/TRBV12-4	ASSSGTSGGLEQY
12	TRBJ1-1	TRBV10-2	ASSERQQNTEAF
11	TRBJ1-6	TRBV6-5	ASSTPTGQPLH
13	TRBJ2-3	TRBV6-2/TRBV6-3	ASSYYGGSTDTQY
12	TRBJ2-5	TRBV11-2	ASSLDKYQETQY
10	TRBJ2-7	TRBV29-1	SVGQGFYEQY
13	TRBJ2-3	TRBV15	ATSRDLRLLDTQY
12	TRBJ1-1	TRBV20-1	SAPSRRMNTEAF
13	TRBJ1-2	TRBV9	ASKQTGTINYGYT
11	TRBJ1-2	TRBV3-1	ASSPRGRFGYT
14	TRBJ2-3	TRBV6-2/TRBV6-3	ASSSPAGVRKDTQY
10	TRBJ1-2	TRBV28	ASGDRFYGYT
12	TRBJ2-1	TRBV20-1	SVLAESSYNEQF
11	TRBJ1-1	TRBV5-1	ASSLARNTEAF
9	TRBJ2-7	TRBV11-2	ASSLVGEQY
13	TRBJ1-3	TRBV9	ASSVAPTAGNTIY
11	TRBJ2-3	TRBV7-2	ASRAGGSDTQY
10	TRBJ2-1	TRBV3-1	ASSRPQGEQF
13	TRBJ2-1	TRBV6-1	ASSGPSGEYNEQF